This T cell receptor (beta chain) derives from a study of blood T cell repertoires in COVID-19. Study summary: Whether acute or convalescent, the COVID-19 samples came from the United States, Italy and Spain. PBMCs, B-cell-depleted T cells, or T cells were the source of the cDNA or gDNA that made up the material.

The ends were cut back, 4 bases at V and 3 bases at J, with 13 bases in the middle. In germline, CDR1 is SGDLS, CDR2 YYNGEE. CDR3 size: 14 residues. Original data processing: Estimates of nucleated cell counts were drawn from the amplification of reference gene primers. The table came from immunoSEQ multiplex PCR; TCRdb's copy has only in-frame clones and leaves some out. D and trimming come from the DNA, and the V and J calls and clone size come from that table. The sample yields 200,000 to 250,000 clones, under 90% seen once. The chain is built from TRBV9 and TRBJ1-2; TRBD1 might be the D (5 bases). Sequencing was carried out using peripheral blood. This clonotype was sampled from a woman older than 75 with acute or convalescent COVID-19. CDR3 loop: CASSPRVWDYGYTF. Written as DNA, the CDR3 is TGTGCCAGCAGCCCCAGGGTATGGGACTATGGCTACACCTTC.